In this sample, the clone carrying this TCR beta chain is large. What it recognizes is unknown. Some clones are missing from TCRdb's copy, which holds only in-frame ones; the method was immunoSEQ multiplex PCR. This table holds 3,000 or so clones, 62% found once. This specimen belongs to a study of tissue T cells after allogeneic stem cell transplantation. Study observations and caveats: Across patients, clones rarely overlapped, yet motif clusters were shared tissue-specifically.

Steroid-refractory graft-versus-host disease after allogeneic hematopoietic cell transplant qualified adults for prospective research-autopsy enrollment. This CDR3 has 14 amino acids. The germline gives CDR1 SGHDN, CDR2 FVKESK. With 4 bases clipped from V and 3 bases from J, the junction kept 5 bases outside the gene matches. The source material was ascending colon tissue, sampled at autopsy. The gene calls are TRBV14 and TRBJ1-2, with 7 bases lining up with TRBD1. This clonotype was obtained from a male patient at least 60 years old with steroid-refractory graft-versus-host disease after an allogeneic stem cell transplant. The graft donor may have contributed some T cells. CDR3 coding DNA: TGTGCCAGCAGCCTTATCGGGACAGACTATGGCTACACCTTC. It translates to CASSLIGTDYGYTF.